This T cell receptor beta chain comes out of a study of blood T cells in healthy people across ages. Extracted total RNA amounted to at least 5.5 micrograms for each sample. Regarding this clonotype: Its antigen remains unknown.

A second roughly 7 to 11 cycle PCR used barcoded and J-beta primers. TCRdb reprocessed the 5' RACE reads with MiXCR, giving one entry per CDR3 protein. Of approximately 730,000 distinct CDR3 sequences in the sample, roughly 50% are singletons; the top ten hold approximately 41%. Study-level points and caveats: Because sorting was not performed, PBMCs prevented conclusive naive versus antigen-experienced comparison. Both naive CD4+ cell counts and diversity were greater in long-lived donors than in aged donors. The donors' CMV status was not determined, possibly confounding changes in expanded clonotypes.

V was cut by 6 bases and J by 2 bases, with 17 bases left in between. This CDR3 region has 17 residues. Germline V CDR1 and CDR2: MNHEY, SMNVEV (reference sequence). Sample: blood. J is TRBJ2-6 and V is TRBV27; weak D call: TRBD1 (6 bases). The receptor was derived from a man older than 75 in good health. The CDR3 is CASRVGQLQAGANVLTF. CDR3 DNA: TGTGCCAGCAGGGTCGGACAGCTACAAGCTGGGGCCAACGTCCTGACTTTC.